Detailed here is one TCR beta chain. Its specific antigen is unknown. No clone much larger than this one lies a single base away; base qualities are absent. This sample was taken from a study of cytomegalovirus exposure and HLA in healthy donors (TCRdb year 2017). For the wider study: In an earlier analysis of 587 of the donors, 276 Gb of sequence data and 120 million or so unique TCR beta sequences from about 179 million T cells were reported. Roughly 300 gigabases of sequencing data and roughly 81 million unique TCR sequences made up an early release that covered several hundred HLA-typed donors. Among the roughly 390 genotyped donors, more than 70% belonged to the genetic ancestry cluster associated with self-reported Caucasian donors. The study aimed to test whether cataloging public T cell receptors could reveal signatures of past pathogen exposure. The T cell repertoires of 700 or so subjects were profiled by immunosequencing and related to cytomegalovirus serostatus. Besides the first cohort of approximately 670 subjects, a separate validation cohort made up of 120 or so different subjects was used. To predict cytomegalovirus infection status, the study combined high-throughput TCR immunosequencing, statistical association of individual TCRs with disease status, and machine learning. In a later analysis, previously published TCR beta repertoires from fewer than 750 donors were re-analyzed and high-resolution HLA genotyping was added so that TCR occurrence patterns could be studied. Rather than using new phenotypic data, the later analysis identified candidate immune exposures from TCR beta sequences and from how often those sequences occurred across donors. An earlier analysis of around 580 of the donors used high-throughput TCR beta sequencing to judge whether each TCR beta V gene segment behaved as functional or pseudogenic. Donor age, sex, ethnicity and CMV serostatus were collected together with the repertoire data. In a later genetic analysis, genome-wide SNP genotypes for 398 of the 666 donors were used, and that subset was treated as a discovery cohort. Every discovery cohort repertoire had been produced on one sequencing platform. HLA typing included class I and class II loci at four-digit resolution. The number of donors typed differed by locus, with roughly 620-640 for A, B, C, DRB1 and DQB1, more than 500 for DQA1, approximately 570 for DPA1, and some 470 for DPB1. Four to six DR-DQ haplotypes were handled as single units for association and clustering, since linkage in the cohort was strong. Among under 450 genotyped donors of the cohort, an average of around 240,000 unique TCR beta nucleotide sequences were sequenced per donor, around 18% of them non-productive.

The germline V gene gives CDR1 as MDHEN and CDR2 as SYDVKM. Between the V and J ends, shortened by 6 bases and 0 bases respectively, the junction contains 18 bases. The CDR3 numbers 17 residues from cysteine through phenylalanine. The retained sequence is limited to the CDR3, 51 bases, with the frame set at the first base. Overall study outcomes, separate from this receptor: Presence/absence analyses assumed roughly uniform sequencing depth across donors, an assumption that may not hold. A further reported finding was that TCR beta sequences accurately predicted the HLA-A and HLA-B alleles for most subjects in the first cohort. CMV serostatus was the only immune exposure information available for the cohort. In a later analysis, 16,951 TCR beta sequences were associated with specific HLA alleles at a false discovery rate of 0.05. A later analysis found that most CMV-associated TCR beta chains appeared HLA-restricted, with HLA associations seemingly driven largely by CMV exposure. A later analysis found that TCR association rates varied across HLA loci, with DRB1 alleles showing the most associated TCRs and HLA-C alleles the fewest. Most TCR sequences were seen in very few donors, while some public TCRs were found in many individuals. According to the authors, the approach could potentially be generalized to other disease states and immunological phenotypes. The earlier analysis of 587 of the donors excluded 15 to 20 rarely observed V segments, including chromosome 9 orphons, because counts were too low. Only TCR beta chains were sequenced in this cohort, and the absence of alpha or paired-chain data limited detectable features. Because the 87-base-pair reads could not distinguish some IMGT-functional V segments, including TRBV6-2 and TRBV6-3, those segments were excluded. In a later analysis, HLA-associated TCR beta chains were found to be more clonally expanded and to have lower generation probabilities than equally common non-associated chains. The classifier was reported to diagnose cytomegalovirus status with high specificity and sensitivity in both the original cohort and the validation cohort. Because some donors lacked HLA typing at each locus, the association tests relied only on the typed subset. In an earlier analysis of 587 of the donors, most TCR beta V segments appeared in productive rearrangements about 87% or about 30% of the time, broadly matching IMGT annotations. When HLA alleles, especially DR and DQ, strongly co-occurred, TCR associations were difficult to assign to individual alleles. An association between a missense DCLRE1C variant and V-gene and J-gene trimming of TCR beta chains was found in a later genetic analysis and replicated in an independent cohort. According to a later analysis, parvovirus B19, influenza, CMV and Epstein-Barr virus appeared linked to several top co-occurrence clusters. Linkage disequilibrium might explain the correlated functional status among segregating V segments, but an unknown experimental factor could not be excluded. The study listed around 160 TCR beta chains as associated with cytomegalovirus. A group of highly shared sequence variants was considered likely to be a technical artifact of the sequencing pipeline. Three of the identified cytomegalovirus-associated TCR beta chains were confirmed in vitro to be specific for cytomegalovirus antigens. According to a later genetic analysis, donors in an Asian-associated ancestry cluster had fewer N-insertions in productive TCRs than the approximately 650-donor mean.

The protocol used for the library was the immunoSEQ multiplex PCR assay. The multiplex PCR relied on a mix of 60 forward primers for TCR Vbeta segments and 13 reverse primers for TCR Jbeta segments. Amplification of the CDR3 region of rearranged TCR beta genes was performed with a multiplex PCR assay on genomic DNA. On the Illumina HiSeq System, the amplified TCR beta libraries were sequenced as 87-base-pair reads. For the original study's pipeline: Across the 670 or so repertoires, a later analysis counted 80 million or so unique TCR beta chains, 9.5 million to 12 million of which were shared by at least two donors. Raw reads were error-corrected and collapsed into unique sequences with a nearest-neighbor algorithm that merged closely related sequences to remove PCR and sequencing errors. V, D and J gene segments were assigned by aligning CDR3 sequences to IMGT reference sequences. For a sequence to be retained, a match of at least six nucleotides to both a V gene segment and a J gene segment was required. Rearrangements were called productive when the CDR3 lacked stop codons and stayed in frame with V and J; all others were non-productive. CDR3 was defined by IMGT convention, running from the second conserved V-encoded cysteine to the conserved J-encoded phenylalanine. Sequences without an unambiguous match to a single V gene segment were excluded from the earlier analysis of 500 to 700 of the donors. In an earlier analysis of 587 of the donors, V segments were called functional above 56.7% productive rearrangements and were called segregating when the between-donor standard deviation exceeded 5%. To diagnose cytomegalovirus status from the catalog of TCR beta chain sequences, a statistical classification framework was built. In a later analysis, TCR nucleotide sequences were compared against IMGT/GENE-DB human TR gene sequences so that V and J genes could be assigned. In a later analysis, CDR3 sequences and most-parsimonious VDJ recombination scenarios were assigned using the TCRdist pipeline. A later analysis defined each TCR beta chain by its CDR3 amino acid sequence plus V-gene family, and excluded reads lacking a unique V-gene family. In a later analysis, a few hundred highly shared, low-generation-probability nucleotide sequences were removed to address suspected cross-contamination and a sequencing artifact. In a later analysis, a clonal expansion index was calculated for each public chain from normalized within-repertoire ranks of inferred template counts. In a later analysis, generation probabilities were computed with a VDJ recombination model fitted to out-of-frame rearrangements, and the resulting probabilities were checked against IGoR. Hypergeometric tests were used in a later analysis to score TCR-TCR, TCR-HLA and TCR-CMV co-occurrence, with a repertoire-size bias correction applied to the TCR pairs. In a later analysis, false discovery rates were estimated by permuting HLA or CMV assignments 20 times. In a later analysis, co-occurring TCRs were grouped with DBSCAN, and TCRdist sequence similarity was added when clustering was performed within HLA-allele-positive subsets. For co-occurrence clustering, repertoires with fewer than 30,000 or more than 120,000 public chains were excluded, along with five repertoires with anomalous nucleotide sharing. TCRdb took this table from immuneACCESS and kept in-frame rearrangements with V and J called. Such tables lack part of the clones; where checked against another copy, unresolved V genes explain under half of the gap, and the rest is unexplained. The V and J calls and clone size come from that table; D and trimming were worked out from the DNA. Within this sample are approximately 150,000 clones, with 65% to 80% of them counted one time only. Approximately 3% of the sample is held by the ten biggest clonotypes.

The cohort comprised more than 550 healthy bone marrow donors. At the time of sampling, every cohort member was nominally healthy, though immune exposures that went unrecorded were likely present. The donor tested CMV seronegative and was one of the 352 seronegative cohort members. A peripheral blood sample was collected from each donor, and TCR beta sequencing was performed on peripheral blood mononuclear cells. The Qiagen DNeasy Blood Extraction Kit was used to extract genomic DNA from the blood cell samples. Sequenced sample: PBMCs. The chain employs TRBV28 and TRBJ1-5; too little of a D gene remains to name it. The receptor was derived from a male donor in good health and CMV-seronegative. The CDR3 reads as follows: CASSPPRTDYSNQPQHF. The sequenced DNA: TGTGCCAGCAGCCCCCCCCGGACGGACTATAGCAATCAGCCCCAGCATTTT. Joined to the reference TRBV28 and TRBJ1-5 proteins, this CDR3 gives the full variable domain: DVKVTQSSRYLVKRTGEKVFLECVQDMDHENMFWYRQDPGLGLRLIYFSYDVKMKEKGDIPEGYSVSREKKERFSLILESASTNQTSMYLCASSPPRTDYSNQPQHFGDGTRLSIL.